This TCR beta chain was sequenced for a study of CD8+ T cells in alopecia areata (dated 2018 in TCRdb). Looking at the study overall: The treated patients took part in an open-label pilot trial in which moderate-to-severe alopecia areata was treated with oral tofacitinib at 5 to 10 mg twice daily. The RNA source kit depended on sample type: the PAXgene miRNA kit for fixed scalp, the miRNeasy kit for PBMCs, and the RNeasy kit for mouse skin. Tofacitinib-treated patients had biopsies at baseline and at 4 and 24 weeks of treatment, with a later scalp biopsy in several patients. Scalp tissue and sorted CD4+ and CD8+ peripheral blood T cells from patchy and totalis/universalis alopecia areata patients and from healthy controls were covered by human TCRbeta sequencing. Patients stayed on tofacitinib for 6 to 18 months and then had 6 months of follow-up off drug so that delayed response and recurrence could be assessed. High-throughput TCRbeta sequencing was used to examine T cell clonal expansion in alopecia areata in both the C3H/HeJ mouse model and human patients. Scalp clonality was compared across normal scalp (n=4), patchy alopecia areata scalp (n=8), and alopecia totalis/universalis scalp (n=8). Amplification of TCRbeta CDR3 regions was done by immunoSEQ multiplex PCR using 35 Vbeta forward primers and 13 Jbeta reverse primers. The paper as a whole reports these results and caveats: Scalp TCR repertoire analysis is complicated because resident alphabeta T cells in normal human skin are also sequenced, whereas mouse skin is dominated by gammadelta T cells. Compared with mice, TCR sequences shared between patients were less clear, possibly partly because of HLA diversity across the patient population. Higher clonality and more expanded CD8+ clones were observed in lesional scalp than in normal scalp, particularly in alopecia totalis/universalis, a finding suggestive of antigenic drive.

The time point label for this specimen denotes: baseline before oral tofacitinib. Lesional scalp punch biopsies and peripheral blood were collected from alopecia areata patients. PBMCs were separated by density centrifugation and stained for CD3, CD4 and CD8, after which CD4+ and CD8+ T cells were sorted on a FACSAria. At the junction V is shortened by 0 bases and J by 3 bases, with 8 bases in between. CDR1 and CDR2 (MGHRA, YSYEKL) derive from the germline V gene. The CDR3, from cysteine to phenylalanine, totals 14 residues. Only the CDR3 part of the read is kept: 42 bases, read in frame from the first base. This clone has a single count. The target of this receptor is not known. One base away there is no much larger clone; base qualities are not given. The library came from the immunoSEQ multiplex PCR assay. For TCR sequencing, RNA was extracted from every sample and reverse transcribed into cDNA to serve as template. First-strand cDNA was synthesized using SuperScript III with a 2:1 mix of oligo-dT and random hexamers. Amplification bias was assessed with a synthetic immune receptor repertoire, and residual bias was removed computationally. Concerning the study's data processing: After raw reads were preprocessed to remove errors, the CDR3 was defined following IMGT conventions as running from the conserved cysteine to phenylalanine. Clonality was computed by normalizing Shannon entropy by log2 of the number of productive unique TCRs and subtracting the result from 1. CD4 or CD8 identity of scalp clones was inferred by cross-referencing scalp TCRbeta sequences with sorted blood CD4 and CD8 repertoires. What TCRdb holds here is the immuneACCESS table cut down to in-frame rearrangements. Part of the clones is not present; checked against another copy, under half of the missing clones reflect an unresolved V gene, and the others are unexplained. V and J calls and clone size come straight from that table; D and trimming were deduced from the DNA. This sample has fewer than 200,000 clones in its table, and 50% to 60% of those were observed once. The top ten hold approximately 14% of the sample.

This sequence originates from a human donor with alopecia areata. Source: CD4+ T cells sorted from blood, taken at week 0. Recombination linked TRBV4-1 to TRBJ2-5; the D gene assignment is ambiguous. For the CDR3, the sequence is CASSQDLAEETQYF. The DNA sequence reads TGCGCCAGCAGCCAAGATCTGGCGGAAGAGACCCAGTACTTC.